Listed below are T cell receptor beta chains from one sample, sequenced in a study of T cell repertoires in cytomegalovirus infection. TCRdb fed the reads into MiXCR, producing one record per CDR3 protein. The sample lists 200,000 to 300,000 distinct CDR3 sequences; roughly 12% were seen once. The sequencing sample was made of PBMCs. Receptors were obtained from a human donor in good health (CMV status not recorded). Some clones in this sample may be carry-over from other donors' samples. Each CDR3 is given without its conserved first and last residue. Each record gives: V gene, J gene, CDR3 protein.

v_call: TRBV7-2
j_call: TRBJ2-3
cdr3_aa: ASSLISSGGVTDTQY

v_call: TRBV11-3
j_call: TRBJ2-1
cdr3_aa: ASSSLQGVVAEQF

v_call: TRBV20-1
j_call: TRBJ2-3
cdr3_aa: SASPTSGRFADTQY

v_call: TRBV7-9
j_call: TRBJ2-5
cdr3_aa: ASSITGNQETQY

v_call: TRBV7-2
j_call: TRBJ2-7
cdr3_aa: ASSLSPDIYEQY

v_call: TRBV5-1
j_call: TRBJ2-2
cdr3_aa: ASSLALAGAIVGAGELF

v_call: TRBV7-2
j_call: TRBJ2-3
cdr3_aa: ASSLVGGPPDTQY

v_call: TRBV5-4
j_call: TRBJ2-2
cdr3_aa: ASSFNRGDGELF

v_call: TRBV11-3
j_call: TRBJ2-7
cdr3_aa: ASSLDPVMGVEQY

v_call: TRBV19
j_call: TRBJ1-2
cdr3_aa: ASSRRTGGGGGYT

v_call: TRBV6-2/TRBV6-3
j_call: TRBJ2-4
cdr3_aa: ASKRGRSENIQY

v_call: TRBV28
j_call: TRBJ2-1
cdr3_aa: ASSLTGGNNEQF

v_call: TRBV5-1
j_call: TRBJ1-1
cdr3_aa: ASSAGRLNTEAF

v_call: TRBV11-3
j_call: TRBJ2-5
cdr3_aa: ASSLEGGETQY

v_call: TRBV6-2/TRBV6-3
j_call: TRBJ1-1
cdr3_aa: ASSYEPHSTEAF

v_call: TRBV4-1
j_call: TRBJ2-7
cdr3_aa: ASSPLTQQGNHEQY

v_call: TRBV7-2
j_call: TRBJ1-5
cdr3_aa: ASSLEQGPNQPQH

v_call: TRBV28
j_call: TRBJ1-2
cdr3_aa: ASSLGGRGYGYT

v_call: TRBV19
j_call: TRBJ2-3
cdr3_aa: ASSTHGTSVADTQY

v_call: TRBV24-1
j_call: TRBJ1-2
cdr3_aa: ATSDPSGDRGYYGYT

v_call: TRBV5-6
j_call: TRBJ2-2
cdr3_aa: ASSFYSKGGRGYTGELF

v_call: TRBV29-1
j_call: TRBJ1-1
cdr3_aa: SVALGRTNTEAF

v_call: TRBV7-2
j_call: TRBJ1-4
cdr3_aa: ASSLHAEKLF

v_call: TRBV7-2
j_call: TRBJ2-7
cdr3_aa: ATKEGGAPYEQY

v_call: TRBV20-1
j_call: TRBJ1-2
cdr3_aa: SADPRTGSYYGYT

v_call: TRBV29-1
j_call: TRBJ2-2
cdr3_aa: SSRLAGTGELF

v_call: TRBV7-3
j_call: TRBJ2-1
cdr3_aa: ASSPGLAGSKEQF

v_call: TRBV7-2
j_call: TRBJ2-5
cdr3_aa: ASSPPGTSGRAGETQY

v_call: TRBV7-2
j_call: TRBJ2-1
cdr3_aa: ASSLNKRERNEQF

v_call: TRBV2
j_call: TRBJ1-4
cdr3_aa: ATDEGREKLF

v_call: TRBV7-2
j_call: TRBJ2-1
cdr3_aa: ASSLGRSYNEQF

v_call: TRBV28
j_call: TRBJ1-3
cdr3_aa: ASSFGDRDGNTIY

v_call: TRBV7-2
j_call: TRBJ2-5
cdr3_aa: ASSLLGETQY

v_call: TRBV3-1
j_call: TRBJ1-1
cdr3_aa: ASSLPGMNTEAF

v_call: TRBV11-3
j_call: TRBJ2-5
cdr3_aa: ASSESGPGQETQY

v_call: TRBV7-2
j_call: TRBJ2-1
cdr3_aa: ASSLASGGVGEQF

v_call: TRBV4-3
j_call: TRBJ2-2
cdr3_aa: ASSQESRHPNTGELF

v_call: TRBV19
j_call: TRBJ2-2
cdr3_aa: ASSIDLAANTGELF

v_call: TRBV12-3/TRBV12-4
j_call: TRBJ2-5
cdr3_aa: ASSLLPATSGNQETQY

v_call: TRBV6-5
j_call: TRBJ2-4
cdr3_aa: ASRPTRDRDIQY

v_call: TRBV5-1
j_call: TRBJ1-3
cdr3_aa: ASSLGEWFGLSSGNTIY

v_call: TRBV29-1
j_call: TRBJ1-4
cdr3_aa: SVGQARGEKLF

v_call: TRBV28
j_call: TRBJ1-1
cdr3_aa: ASSSKRYAF

v_call: TRBV7-2
j_call: TRBJ2-7
cdr3_aa: ASSLLPPGTGTEQY

v_call: TRBV6-2/TRBV6-3
j_call: TRBJ1-4
cdr3_aa: ASSYDTLNEKLF

v_call: TRBV10-3
j_call: TRBJ2-2
cdr3_aa: AISDVGLETGELF

v_call: TRBV20-1
j_call: TRBJ2-3
cdr3_aa: SALKTSGGHADTQY

v_call: TRBV20-1
j_call: TRBJ1-1
cdr3_aa: SARGPGLPRSTEAF

v_call: TRBV6-5
j_call: TRBJ1-3
cdr3_aa: ASRAPSRGEDKGNTIY

v_call: TRBV7-2
j_call: TRBJ1-2
cdr3_aa: ASSPKGDRGSHNYGYT

v_call: TRBV12-3/TRBV12-4
j_call: TRBJ1-1
cdr3_aa: ASSLDGRLEAF

v_call: TRBV28
j_call: TRBJ1-5
cdr3_aa: ASSFPDRFGNQPQH

v_call: TRBV7-2
j_call: TRBJ2-7
cdr3_aa: ASSLVGTSGSYEQY

v_call: TRBV28
j_call: TRBJ1-5
cdr3_aa: ASSLPGQGFRPQH

v_call: TRBV6-2/TRBV6-3
j_call: TRBJ2-7
cdr3_aa: ASSGTVYSYEQY